This T cell receptor (beta chain) derives from a study of human CD8 memory T cell subsets. UMI-labeled 5' RACE was used, and it produced the TCR beta libraries. TCRdb reprocessed the 5' RACE reads and keeps a single row for each CDR3 protein, giving no DNA. Here the sample table reports 15,000 to 20,000 distinct CDR3 sequences. Input material: CD8+ stem-like memory T cells (TSCM and TCM) sorted from PBMCs. Described subset: stem-like memory CD8 T cells (TSTEM), CCR7+ PD-1- TIGIT-. This sequence was found in a human donor in good health.

The CDR3 protein is CASEPSGGPNTGELFF. The chain links TRBV12-3 or TRBV12-4 to TRBJ2-2; TCRdb picks TRBD1, but there is no DNA to check that call. The CDR3 totals 16 residues.